This is a list of T cell receptor beta chains from one sample in a study of T cell responses to AZD1222 COVID-19 vaccine. Data came from immunoSEQ multiplex PCR; TCRdb stores just in-frame clones and leaves some out. The sample carries 150,000 to 200,000 clones, about 91% recorded once. The source material was peripheral blood, sampled 28 days after the second AZD1222 dose. The receptors shown here come from an adult who received the AZD1222 COVID-19 vaccine. Both conserved end residues are part of each CDR3. D genes are given only for firm matches. Only part of the rows carry a size: once, few, many, or a class if the clone is expanded.

D gene	J gene	clone size	V gene	CDR3 protein
TRBD2	TRBJ2-7	-	TRBV2	CASTREGISYEQYF
-	TRBJ1-5	-	TRBV9	CASSPGLEDQPQHF
-	TRBJ1-6	-	TRBV4-1	CASSQGVAGSYNSPLHF
TRBD1	TRBJ1-5	-	TRBV18	CASSPGRGDQPQHF
-	TRBJ1-1	-	TRBV6-1	CASSEAPGEGGAFF
-	TRBJ1-2	-	TRBV15	CATSSSGEGLEGYTF
TRBD1	TRBJ1-1	few	TRBV12-3/TRBV12-4	CASSRQGKTEAFF
TRBD1	TRBJ2-7	-	TRBV11-2	CASSWTGQDTYEQYF
TRBD1	TRBJ2-7	-	TRBV5-1	CASSLGTGGYEQYF
-	TRBJ1-1	once	TRBV6-6	CASSSYKDFSEAFF
-	TRBJ1-1	-	TRBV19	CASRTGNTEAFF
TRBD1	TRBJ1-5	-	TRBV27	CASSLEGGDQPQHF
-	TRBJ2-1	-	TRBV18	CASSQSQDAYNEQFF
TRBD1	TRBJ1-2	-	TRBV27	CASSTDRGAYGYTF
TRBD1	TRBJ2-5	-	TRBV24-1	CATSDGTEETQYF
-	TRBJ1-4	-	TRBV7-9	CASEAGLRGEKLFF
-	TRBJ2-3	-	TRBV7-9	CASKTDGAGARDTQYF
TRBD1	TRBJ1-2	-	TRBV7-9	CASSLGQGRSGYTF
-	TRBJ1-1	-	TRBV12-3/TRBV12-4	CASKGLSTEAFF
TRBD1	TRBJ1-1	-	TRBV7-9	CASSLGSTGRTEAFF
-	TRBJ2-2	once	TRBV4-2	CASSQDPGTLTGELFF
TRBD1	TRBJ1-2	-	TRBV6-5	CASSYSRQGANYGYTF
-	TRBJ2-2	-	TRBV30	CAWEVEGIGELFF
TRBD1	TRBJ1-1	-	TRBV19	CASSIEDRGTEAFF
-	TRBJ1-6	-	TRBV30	CAANQGISSPLHF
-	TRBJ1-1	-	TRBV3-1/TRBV3-2	CASSQAAAMNTEAFF
TRBD1	TRBJ2-2	-	TRBV4-1	CASSLKPPGQGDRWGEHRELFF
-	TRBJ2-4	-	TRBV11-3	CASSDGDRENIQYF
TRBD1	TRBJ2-7	once	TRBV5-8	CASKPGQVTYEQYF
-	TRBJ2-3	-	TRBV7-9	CASSLDAGGGVSQYF
-	TRBJ1-2	-	TRBV12-3/TRBV12-4	CASSLWTRYGYTF
-	TRBJ1-2	-	TRBV15	CATSRDASNYGYTF
TRBD1	TRBJ1-6	-	TRBV9	CASSSRTGGGSPLHF
-	TRBJ1-1	-	TRBV25-1	CASSVGTEAFF
-	TRBJ1-2	-	TRBV12-3/TRBV12-4	CASSRTLQVSSF
TRBD1	TRBJ1-6	-	TRBV18	CASSPPGTGVGALHF
-	TRBJ2-3	-	TRBV7-7	CASSLGGVAGPTDTQYF
TRBD1	TRBJ1-2	-	TRBV11-2	CASSPRPRGQGDYGYTF
-	TRBJ1-3	-	TRBV5-6	CASSLGAGASGNTIYF
-	TRBJ2-7	-	TRBV2	CASSDRGVYEQYF
-	TRBJ2-1	-	TRBV2	CASRRVGTTDEQFF
TRBD1	TRBJ1-3	-	TRBV18	CASSHRADRGLEGNTIYF
-	TRBJ1-5	-	TRBV9	CASNALAGASNQPQHF
-	TRBJ1-2	-	TRBV15	CATSTGHYGYTF
-	TRBJ2-5	-	TRBV18	CASSPRGVLETQYF
-	TRBJ1-2	-	TRBV9	CASSGGPGGYTF
TRBD1	TRBJ1-1	-	TRBV6-5	CASSTGGYTEAFF
-	TRBJ1-4	once	TRBV3-1/TRBV3-2	CASSQDLQGWTKLFF
TRBD1	TRBJ1-1	-	TRBV2	CASSDEGALMDTEAFF
-	TRBJ1-2	-	TRBV19	CASSTPEVPHNYGYTF
-	TRBJ1-1	-	TRBV4-1	CASSQENRVVLNTEAFF
-	TRBJ1-6	-	TRBV5-8	CASSFRQTSYNSPLHF